The clone carrying this T cell receptor beta chain came up a few times. At least 5.5 micrograms of total RNA were extracted per sample. The source of the sample is a study of blood T cells in healthy people across ages. This CDR3 is built from 15 residues. Germline assignment: CDR1 SNHLY and CDR2 FYNNEI. Trimming took 6 bases from V and 3 from J; bases not matched to a gene: 4. For the second PCR, which ran for 7 to 11 cycles, a sample-barcoded 5' primer and a J-beta primer mix were used. MiXCR was run by TCRdb on the 5' RACE reads, yielding one entry per CDR3 protein. The table lists 550,000 to 750,000 distinct CDR3 sequences, 20% to 25% of them singletons, with under 4% in the top ten.

This receptor was taken from a man aged 70 or older in good health. Sequenced input: blood. The chain has TRBV2 and TRBJ2-1; TRBD2 aligns across 11 bases. The CDR3 DNA follows: TGTGCCAGCAGAAGAGGACTAGCGGGCTACAATGAGCAGTTCTTC. This sequence encodes CASRRGLAGYNEQFF.